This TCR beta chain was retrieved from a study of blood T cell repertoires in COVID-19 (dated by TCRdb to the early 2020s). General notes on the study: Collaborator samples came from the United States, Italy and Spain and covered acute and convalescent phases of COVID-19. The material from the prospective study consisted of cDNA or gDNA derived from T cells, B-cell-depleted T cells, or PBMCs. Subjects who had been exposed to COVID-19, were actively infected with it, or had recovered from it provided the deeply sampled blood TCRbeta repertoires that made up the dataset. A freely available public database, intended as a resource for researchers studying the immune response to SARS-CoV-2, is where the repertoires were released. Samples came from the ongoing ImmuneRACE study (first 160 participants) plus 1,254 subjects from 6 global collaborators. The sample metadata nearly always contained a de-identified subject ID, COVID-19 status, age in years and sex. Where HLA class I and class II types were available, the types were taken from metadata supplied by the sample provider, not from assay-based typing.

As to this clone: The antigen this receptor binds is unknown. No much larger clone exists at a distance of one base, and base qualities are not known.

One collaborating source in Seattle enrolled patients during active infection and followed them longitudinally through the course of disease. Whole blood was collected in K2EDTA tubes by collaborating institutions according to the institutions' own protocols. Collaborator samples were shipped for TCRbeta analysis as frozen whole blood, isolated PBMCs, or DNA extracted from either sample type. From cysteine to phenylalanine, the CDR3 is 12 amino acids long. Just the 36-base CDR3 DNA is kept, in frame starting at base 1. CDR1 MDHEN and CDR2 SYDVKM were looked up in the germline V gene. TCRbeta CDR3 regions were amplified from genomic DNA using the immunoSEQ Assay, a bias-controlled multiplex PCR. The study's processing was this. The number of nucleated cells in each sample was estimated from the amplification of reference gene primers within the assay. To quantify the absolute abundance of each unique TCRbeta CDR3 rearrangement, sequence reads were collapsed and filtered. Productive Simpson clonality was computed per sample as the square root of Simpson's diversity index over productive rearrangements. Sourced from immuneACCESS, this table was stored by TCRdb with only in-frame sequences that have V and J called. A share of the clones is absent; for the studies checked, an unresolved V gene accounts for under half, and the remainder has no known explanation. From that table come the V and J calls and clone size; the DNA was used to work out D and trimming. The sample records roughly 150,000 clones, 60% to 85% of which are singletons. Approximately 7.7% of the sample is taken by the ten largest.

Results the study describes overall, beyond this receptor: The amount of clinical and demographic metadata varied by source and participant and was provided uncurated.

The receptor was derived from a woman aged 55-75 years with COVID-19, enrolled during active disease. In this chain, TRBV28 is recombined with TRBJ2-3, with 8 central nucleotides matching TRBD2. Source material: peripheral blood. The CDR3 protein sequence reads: CAAGAGTDTQYF. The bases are TGTGCAGCGGGGGCTGGCACAGATACGCAGTATTTT.